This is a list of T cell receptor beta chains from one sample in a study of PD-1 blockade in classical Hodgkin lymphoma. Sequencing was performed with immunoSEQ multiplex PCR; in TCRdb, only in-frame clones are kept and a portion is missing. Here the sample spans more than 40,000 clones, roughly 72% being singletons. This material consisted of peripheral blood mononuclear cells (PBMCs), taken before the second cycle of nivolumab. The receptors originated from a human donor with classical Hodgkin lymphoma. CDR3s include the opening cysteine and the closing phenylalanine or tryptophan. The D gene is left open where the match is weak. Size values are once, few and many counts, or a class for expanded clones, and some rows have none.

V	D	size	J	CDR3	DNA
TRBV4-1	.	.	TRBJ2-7	CASSQDLSGLVNEQYF	TGCGCCAGCAGCCAAGATCTTTCGGGTCTCGTAAACGAGCAGTACTTC
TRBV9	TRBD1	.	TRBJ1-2	CASSAQQGLQGYTF	TGTGCCAGCAGCGCACAACAGGGGTTGCAAGGCTACACCTTC
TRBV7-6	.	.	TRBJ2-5	CASSFAMETQYF	TGTGCCAGCAGCTTTGCGATGGAGACCCAGTACTTC
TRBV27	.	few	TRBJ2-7	CASTRREPSYEQYF	TGTGCCAGCACAAGACGGGAGCCTTCATACGAGCAGTACTTC
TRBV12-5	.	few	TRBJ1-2	CASGSLQGPGRGYTF	TGTGCTAGTGGATCTCTTCAGGGTCCCGGGAGGGGCTACACCTTC
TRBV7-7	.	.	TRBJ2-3	CASSSGQGTPTDTQYF	TGTGCCAGCAGCTCGGGACAAGGGACCCCCACAGATACGCAGTATTTT
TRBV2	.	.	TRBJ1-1	CASTKEGTEAFF	TGTGCCAGCACAAAGGAGGGGACTGAAGCTTTCTTT
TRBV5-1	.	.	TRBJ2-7	CASSLLSFAYEQYF	TGCGCCAGCAGCTTGCTCTCGTTTGCCTACGAGCAGTACTTC
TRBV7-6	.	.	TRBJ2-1	CASSLAGREQFF	TGTGCCAGCAGCTTAGCGGGGAGGGAGCAGTTCTTC
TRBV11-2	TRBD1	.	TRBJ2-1	CASSLRDSYNEQFF	TGTGCCAGCAGCTTAAGGGACAGTTACAATGAGCAGTTCTTC
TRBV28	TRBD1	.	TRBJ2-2	CASSLWGQGASGELFF	TGTGCCAGCAGTTTGTGGGGACAGGGGGCCTCCGGGGAGCTGTTTTTT
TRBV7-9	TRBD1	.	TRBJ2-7	CASSHVQGAGYEQYF	TGTGCCAGCAGTCACGTACAGGGGGCAGGTTACGAGCAGTACTTC
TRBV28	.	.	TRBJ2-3	CASKAATFTDTQYF	TGTGCCAGCAAGGCAGCGACCTTCACAGATACGCAGTATTTT
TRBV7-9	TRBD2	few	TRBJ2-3	CACQTSGETDTQYF	TGTGCCTGCCAGACTAGCGGGGAAACAGATACGCAGTATTTT
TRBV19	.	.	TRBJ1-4	CASESRGINEKLFF	TGTGCCAGTGAATCCCGGGGCATTAATGAAAAACTGTTTTTT
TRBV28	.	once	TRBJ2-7	CASSLPREGAYEQYF	TGTGCCAGCAGTCTGCCCCGGGAAGGGGCCTACGAGCAGTACTTC
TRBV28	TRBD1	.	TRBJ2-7	CASRPGGRGYEQYF	TGTGCCAGCCGTCCAGGGGGCAGGGGCTACGAGCAGTACTTC
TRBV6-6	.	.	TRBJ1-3	CASSYLGVGNTIYF	TGTGCCAGCAGTTACTTAGGGGTTGGAAACACCATATATTTT
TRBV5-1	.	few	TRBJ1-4	CASSLNGRLGPTNEKLFF	TGCGCCAGCAGCTTGAACGGACGGTTAGGGCCAACTAATGAAAAACTGTTTTTT
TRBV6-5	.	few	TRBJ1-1	CASSYRGRGIEAFF	TGTGCCAGCAGTTACAGGGGTCGAGGGATTGAAGCTTTCTTT
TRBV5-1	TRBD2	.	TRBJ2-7	CASSFRTSGGDSYEQYF	TGCGCCAGCAGCTTCCGGACTAGCGGGGGGGACTCCTACGAGCAGTACTTC
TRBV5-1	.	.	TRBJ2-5	CASSLGGTRETQYF	TGCGCCAGCAGCTTGGGGGGTACCCGAGAGACCCAGTACTTC
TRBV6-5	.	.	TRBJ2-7	CASSVFEDSYEQYF	TGTGCCAGCAGCGTATTCGAGGACTCCTACGAGCAGTACTTC
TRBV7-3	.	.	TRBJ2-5	CASSSRNQETQYF	TGTGCCAGCAGCTCAAGAAACCAAGAGACCCAGTACTTC
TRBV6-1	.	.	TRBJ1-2	CASTRLAGYTF	TGTGCCAGCACTAGATTAGCTGGCTACACCTTC
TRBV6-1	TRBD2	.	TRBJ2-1	CASSEAWLTSGGYNEQFF	TGTGCCAGCAGTGAAGCGTGGTTGACTAGCGGGGGGTACAATGAGCAGTTCTTC
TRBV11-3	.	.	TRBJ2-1	CASSFSRSYNEQFF	TGTGCCAGCAGCTTTTCTCGCTCCTACAATGAGCAGTTCTTC
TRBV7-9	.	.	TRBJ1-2	CASSLTLAPGRWEDGYTF	TGTGCCAGCAGCCTGACCTTGGCTCCGGGACGTTGGGAAGATGGCTACACCTTC
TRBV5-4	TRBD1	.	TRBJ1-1	CASSLGDREFMGNTEAFF	TGTGCCAGCAGCTTGGGGGACAGAGAGTTCATGGGGAACACTGAAGCTTTCTTT
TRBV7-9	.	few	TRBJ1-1	CASSLVLLGEAFF	TGTGCCAGCAGCTTGGTACTACTCGGCGAAGCTTTCTTT
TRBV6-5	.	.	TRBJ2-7	CASSSDGSSYEQYF	TGTGCCAGCAGTTCCGACGGGAGCTCCTACGAGCAGTACTTC
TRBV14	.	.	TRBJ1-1	CATSRYDGYTEAFF	TGTGCCACATCCCGATATGATGGGTACACTGAAGCTTTCTTT
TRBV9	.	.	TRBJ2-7	CASSVVGDSYEQYF	TGTGCCAGCAGCGTAGTAGGGGACTCCTACGAGCAGTACTTC
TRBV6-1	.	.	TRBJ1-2	CASNSLSYGYTF	TGTGCCAGTAACAGTCTTAGCTATGGCTACACCTTC
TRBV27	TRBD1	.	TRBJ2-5	CASSLFPGQGVETQYF	TGTGCCAGCAGTTTATTCCCTGGGCAGGGGGTTGAGACCCAGTACTTC
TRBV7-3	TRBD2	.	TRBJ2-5	CASSSENLLASGNPQETQYF	TGTGCCAGCAGCTCGGAAAACCTCCTAGCTAGCGGAAATCCCCAAGAGACCCAGTACTTC
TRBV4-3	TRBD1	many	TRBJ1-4	CASSSTGAGTVGEKLFF	TGCGCCAGCAGCAGCACAGGGGCCGGAACGGTAGGAGAAAAACTGTTTTTT
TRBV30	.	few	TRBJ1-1	CAWSAQVGATNTEAFF	TGTGCCTGGAGTGCACAAGTGGGCGCAACGAACACTGAAGCTTTCTTT
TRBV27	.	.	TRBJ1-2	CASSSTLGRVVGYTF	TGTGCCAGCAGTTCCACCCTAGGCAGGGTAGTAGGCTACACCTTC
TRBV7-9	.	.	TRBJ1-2	CASSLAGRMGRDGYTF	TGTGCCAGCAGCTTAGCTGGAAGGATGGGCAGGGATGGCTACACCTTC
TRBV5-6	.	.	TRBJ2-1	CASSFRNRPNEQFF	TGTGCCAGCAGCTTTAGGAATAGACCCAATGAGCAGTTCTTC
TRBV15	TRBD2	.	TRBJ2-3	CATSRLAGGNTDTQYF	TGTGCCACCAGCAGATTAGCGGGAGGAAACACAGATACGCAGTATTTT
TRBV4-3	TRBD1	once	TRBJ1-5	CASSPSDRGGQPQHF	TGCGCCAGCAGCCCCTCGGACAGGGGTGGGCAGCCCCAGCATTTT
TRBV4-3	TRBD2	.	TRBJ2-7	CASSLEVPTLLAGDHEQYF	TGCGCCAGCAGCCTCGAGGTTCCAACCCTACTAGCGGGAGATCACGAGCAGTACTTC
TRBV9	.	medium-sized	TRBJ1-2	CASSVGIGFHGYTF	TGTGCCAGCAGCGTAGGTATAGGGTTCCATGGCTACACCTTC
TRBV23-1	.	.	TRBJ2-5	CASSQSGRPRGTQYF	TGCGCCAGCAGTCAATCGGGGAGGCCCAGGGGGACCCAGTACTTC
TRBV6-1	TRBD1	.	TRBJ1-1	CASTGQGVNTEAFF	TGTGCCAGCACCGGACAGGGCGTGAACACTGAAGCTTTCTTT
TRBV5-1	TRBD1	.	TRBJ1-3	CASSDFQTGGSGNTIYF	TGCGCCAGCAGCGATTTCCAGACAGGGGGTTCTGGAAACACCATATATTTT
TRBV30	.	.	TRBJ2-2	CAWSGDGELFF	TGTGCCTGGAGTGGAGACGGGGAGCTGTTTTTT
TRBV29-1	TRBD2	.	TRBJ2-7	CSVGTSGGSEQYF	TGCAGCGTTGGGACTAGCGGGGGGTCCGAGCAGTACTTC
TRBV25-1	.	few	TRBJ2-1	CASSDWQGLGSEQFF	TGTGCCAGCAGTGATTGGCAGGGGCTCGGTTCTGAGCAGTTCTTC
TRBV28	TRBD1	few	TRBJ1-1	CASSLLSGGGGEAFF	TGTGCCAGCAGTTTATTGTCAGGGGGCGGTGGTGAAGCTTTCTTT
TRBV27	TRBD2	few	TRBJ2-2	CASSGTSGNTGELFF	TGTGCCAGCAGCGGGACTAGCGGAAATACCGGGGAGCTGTTTTTT
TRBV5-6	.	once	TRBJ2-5	CASSFVISVGTLETQYF	TGTGCCAGCAGCTTCGTTATCTCGGTTGGGACTCTGGAGACCCAGTACTTC
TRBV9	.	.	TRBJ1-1	CASSVGAGNTEAFF	TGTGCCAGCAGCGTAGGGGCCGGGAACACTGAAGCTTTCTTT
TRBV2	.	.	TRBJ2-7	CASSDGSEQYF	TGTGCCAGCAGTGACGGTTCGGAGCAGTACTTC